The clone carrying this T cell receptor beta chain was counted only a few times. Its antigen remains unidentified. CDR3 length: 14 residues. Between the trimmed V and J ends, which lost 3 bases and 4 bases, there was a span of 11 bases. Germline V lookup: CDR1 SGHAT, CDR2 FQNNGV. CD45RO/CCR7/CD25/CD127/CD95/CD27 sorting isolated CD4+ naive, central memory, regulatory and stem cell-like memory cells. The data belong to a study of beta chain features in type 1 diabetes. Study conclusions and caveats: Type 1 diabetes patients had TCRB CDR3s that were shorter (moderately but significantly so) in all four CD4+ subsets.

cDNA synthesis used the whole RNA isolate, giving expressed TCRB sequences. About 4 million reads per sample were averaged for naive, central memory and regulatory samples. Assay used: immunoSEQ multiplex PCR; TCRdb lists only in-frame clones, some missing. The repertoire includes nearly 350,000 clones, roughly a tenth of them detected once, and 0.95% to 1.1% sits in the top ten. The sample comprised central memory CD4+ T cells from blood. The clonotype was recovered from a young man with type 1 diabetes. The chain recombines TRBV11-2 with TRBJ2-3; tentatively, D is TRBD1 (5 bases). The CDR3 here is CASSLAGSADTQYF. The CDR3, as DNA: TGTGCCAGCAGCTTGGCAGGGTCCGCAGATACGCAGTATTTT.